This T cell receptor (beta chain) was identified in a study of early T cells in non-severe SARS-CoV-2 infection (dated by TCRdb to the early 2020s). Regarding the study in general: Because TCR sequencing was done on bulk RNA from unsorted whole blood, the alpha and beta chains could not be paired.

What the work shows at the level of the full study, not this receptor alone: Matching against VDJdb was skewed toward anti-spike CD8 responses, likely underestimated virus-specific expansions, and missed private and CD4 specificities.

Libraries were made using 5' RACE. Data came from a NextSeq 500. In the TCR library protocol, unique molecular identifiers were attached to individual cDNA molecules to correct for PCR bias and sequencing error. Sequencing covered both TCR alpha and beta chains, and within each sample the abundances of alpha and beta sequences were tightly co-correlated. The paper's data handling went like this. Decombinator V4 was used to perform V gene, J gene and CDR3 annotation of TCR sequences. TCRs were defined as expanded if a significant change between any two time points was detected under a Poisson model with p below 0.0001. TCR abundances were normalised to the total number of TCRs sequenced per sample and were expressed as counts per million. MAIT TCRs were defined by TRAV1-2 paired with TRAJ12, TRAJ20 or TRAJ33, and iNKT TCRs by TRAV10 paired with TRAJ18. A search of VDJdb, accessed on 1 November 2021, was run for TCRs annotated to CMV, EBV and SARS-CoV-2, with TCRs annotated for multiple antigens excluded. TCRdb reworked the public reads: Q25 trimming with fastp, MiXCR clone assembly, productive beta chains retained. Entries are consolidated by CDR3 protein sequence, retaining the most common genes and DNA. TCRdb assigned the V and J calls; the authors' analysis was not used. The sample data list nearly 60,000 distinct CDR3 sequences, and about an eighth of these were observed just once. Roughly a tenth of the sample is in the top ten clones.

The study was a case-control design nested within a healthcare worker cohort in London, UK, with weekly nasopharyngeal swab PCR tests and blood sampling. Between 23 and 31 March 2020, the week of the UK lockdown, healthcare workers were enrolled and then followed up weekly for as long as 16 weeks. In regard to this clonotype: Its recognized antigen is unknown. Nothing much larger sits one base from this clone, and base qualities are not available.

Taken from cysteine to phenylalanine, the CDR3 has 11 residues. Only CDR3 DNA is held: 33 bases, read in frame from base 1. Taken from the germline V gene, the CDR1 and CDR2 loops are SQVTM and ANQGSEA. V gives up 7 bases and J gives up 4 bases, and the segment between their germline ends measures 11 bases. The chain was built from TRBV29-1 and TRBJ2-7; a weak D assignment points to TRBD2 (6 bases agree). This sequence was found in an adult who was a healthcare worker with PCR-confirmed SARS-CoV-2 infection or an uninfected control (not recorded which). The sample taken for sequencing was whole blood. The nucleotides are TGCAGCGGCGGGACCGTTTACGAGCAGTACTTC. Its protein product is CSGGTVYEQYF.